This entry lists 8 T cell receptor beta chains sequenced from one sample in a study of naive and memory T cell subsets (dated by TCRdb to about 2017). Preparation of the library involved UMI-ligation and nested PCR. Data came from an Illumina MiSeq. The beta constant-region primer was an equimolar mix of two oligonucleotides covering both TRBC1 and TRBC2. Four rounds of PCR, combining the SP2 primer with nested alpha and beta constant-region primers, were used to amplify the ligated cDNA. TCRdb applied fastp at Q25 and MiXCR to the public reads, then kept only in-frame beta chains. Each entry is one CDR3 protein sequence, shown with its most common DNA and genes. Present in this sample are fewer than 9,500 distinct CDR3 sequences, approximately 26% of which were seen just once. Jointly, the top ten make up 50% to 60% of the sample. Sequenced material: CD8+ TEMRA cells from blood. Explained via the paper, the cell subset or site label denotes: effector memory re-expressing CD45RA, CD45RA+ CD27-. The receptors derive from a human donor in good health.

This chain links TRBV7-3 with TRBJ1-1; D remains ambiguous. Looked up from germline, CDR1 is SGHTA and CDR2 is FQGTGA. This CDR3 comprises 13 residues. Trimming removed 5 bases from V and 5 bases from J, with 12 bases in between. In nucleotides, the CDR3 is TGTGCCAGCAGCGGATACCTAGAGACTGAAGCTTTCTTT. Translating it yields CASSGYLETEAFF.

This clonotype was observed a handful of times. The chain uses TRBV11-1 and TRBJ2-7; TRBD2 might be the D (5 bases). This CDR3 contains 14 residues. The germline V and J ends were trimmed by 3 bases and 3 bases, with 12 bases remaining between them. Germline values: CDR1 SGHAT, CDR2 FQDESV (reference sequence). For the CDR3, the DNA is TGTGCCAGCAGCTTTAGAGGGCCGGACTACGAGCAGTACTTC. The encoded protein is CASSFRGPDYEQYF. The whole variable domain, filled in from reference TRBV11-1 and TRBJ2-7, reads EAEVAQSPRYKITEKSQAVAFWCDPISGHATLYWYRQILGQGPELLVQFQDESVVDDSQLPKDRFSAERLKGVDSTLKIQPAELGDSAMYLCASSFRGPDYEQYFGPGTRLTVT.

V and J are TRBV27 and TRBJ1-3, with a tentative D call TRBD1 (6 bases). The V end lost 6 bases, the J end lost 2 bases, and 8 bases lay between the germline ends. The CDR3 contains 13 residues. Germline V gene lookup returns CDR1 MNHEY and CDR2 SMNVEV (reference sequence). CDR3 nucleotide sequence: TGTGCCAGCAGCCCAGGGGCTGGAAACACCATATATTTT. Its protein is CASSPGAGNTIYF.

The rearrangement uses TRBV12-3 or TRBV12-4 and TRBJ2-1; 9 positions agree with TRBD2. The CDR3 runs 14 residues. The V gene end was trimmed by 5 bases and the J gene end by 6 bases; junction bases not matched to a gene: 5. The CDR3 loop reads CASSLSGSVNEQFF. CDR3 in DNA: TGTGCCAGCAGTCTTAGCGGGAGCGTCAATGAGCAGTTCTTC.

This chain uses TRBV9 with TRBJ2-2; weak D call: TRBD1 (5 bases). Germline V gives CDR1 SGDLS, CDR2 YYNGEE. Trimming cost V 0 bases and J 5 bases, with 11 bases left between them. CDR3 length: 15 amino acids. The CDR3 coding sequence is TGTGCCAGCAGCGTAGATGGGGCCGAAACCGGGGAGCTGTTTTTT. This translates into CASSVDGAETGELFF. Full variable domain (missing parts from reference TRBV9 and TRBJ2-2): DSGVTQTPKHLITATGQRVTLRCSPRSGDLSVYWYQQSLDQGLQFLIQYYNGEERAKGNILERFSAQQFPDLHSELNLSSLELGDSALYFCASSVDGAETGELFFGEGSRLTVL.

This clonotype turned up a few times. The chain combines TRBV12-3 or TRBV12-4 with TRBJ2-1; tentative D call: TRBD2 (5 bases). This CDR3 has 13 residues. V lost 3 bases to trimming and J lost 9 bases, with 12 bases between them. The CDR3 coding sequence is TGTGCCAGCAGTTTTAGTCTCGAGGGTGAGCAGTTCTTC. Translating gives CASSFSLEGEQFF.

Only a few counts were recorded for this clonotype. The CDR3 here is CSASPKGYFGGELFF. The CDR3 region has the DNA TGCAGTGCTAGCCCCAAGGGGTACTTCGGCGGGGAGCTGTTTTTT. V usage is TRBV20-1 and J usage is TRBJ2-2; D is possibly TRBD1 (5 bases). The CDR3 consists of 15 residues. Germline V gene lookup returns CDR1 DFQATT and CDR2 SNEGSKA (reference sequence). V lost 3 bases to trimming and J lost 7 bases, with 18 bases between them.

This clonotype appeared a few times. For the CDR3, the DNA is TGTGCCAGCAGTTACCCAAGACTAGCGGGGGGACCTCAAGAGACCCAGTACTTC. It yields the protein CASSYPRLAGGPQETQYF. The rearrangement joins TRBV6-6 to TRBJ2-5, with 13 bases fitting TRBD2. Germline loops: CDR1 MNHNY, CDR2 SVGAGI (reference sequence). J gave up 2 bases and V 2 bases, and 8 bases lay outside the gene matches. The CDR3 has 18 amino acids.